This is a list of T cell receptor beta chains from one sample in a study of T cell responses to AZD1222 COVID-19 vaccine. Assay: immunoSEQ multiplex PCR; the TCRdb copy retains only in-frame clones and omits some. The table has around 190,000 clones, roughly 88% seen once; the top ten hold approximately 10%. Sequences were derived from peripheral blood, sampled 28 days after the second AZD1222 dose. The receptors originated from an adult who received the AZD1222 COVID-19 vaccine. Both conserved end residues are part of each CDR3. A D gene is named only where the DNA matches it firmly. Clone size appears in some rows only: once, few, many, or a class for an expanded clone.

d_gene,v_gene,abundance,j_gene,CDR3aa,CDR3nt
-,TRBV7-2,-,TRBJ2-7,CASSSTTTYEQYF,TGTGCCAGCAGCTCGACTACTACCTACGAGCAGTACTTC
TRBD1,TRBV19,-,TRBJ2-1,CASSIEVQGYNEQFF,TGTGCCAGTAGTATAGAAGTACAGGGGTACAATGAGCAGTTCTTC
-,TRBV7-9,-,TRBJ2-3,CASSPPSGDTQYF,TGTGCCAGCAGCCCTCCCTCTGGGGATACGCAGTATTTT
-,TRBV6-5,-,TRBJ1-5,CASIGVLTNQPQHF,TGTGCCAGCATCGGGGTACTCACCAATCAGCCCCAGCATTTT
-,TRBV15,-,TRBJ2-5,CATSRVGEEETQYF,TGTGCCACCAGCAGAGTAGGGGAAGAAGAGACCCAGTACTTC
-,TRBV6-5,-,TRBJ1-5,CASSLRKDSNQPQHF,TGTGCCAGCAGTCTTAGGAAAGATAGCAATCAGCCCCAGCATTTT
TRBD2,TRBV19,once,TRBJ2-1,CASSTGLAGLNEQFF,TGTGCCAGTAGTACCGGACTAGCGGGGCTCAATGAGCAGTTCTTC
-,TRBV29-1,few,TRBJ1-3,CSVVSGNTIYF,TGCAGCGTTGTCTCCGGAAACACCATATATTTT
-,TRBV6-5,-,TRBJ1-1,CASNPRGQLNTEAFF,TGTGCCAGCAATCCAAGAGGACAGTTGAACACTGAAGCTTTCTTT
-,TRBV5-5,once,TRBJ2-7,CASSLGVGRTSYEQYF,TGTGCCAGCAGCTTGGGAGTAGGGCGTACCTCCTACGAGCAGTACTTC
-,TRBV18,once,TRBJ1-2,CASSPPAGSNYGYTF,TGTGCCAGCTCACCACCAGCAGGATCTAACTATGGCTACACCTTC
-,TRBV15,-,TRBJ2-7,CATSRPGGDYEQYF,TGTGCCACCAGCAGACCCGGCGGGGACTACGAGCAGTACTTC
-,TRBV19,-,TRBJ1-1,CASGANTEAFF,TGTGCCAGCGGGGCGAACACTGAAGCTTTCTTT
TRBD2,TRBV3-1/TRBV3-2,-,TRBJ2-3,CASSQDQLAGGYTDTQYF,TGTGCCAGCAGCCAAGACCAACTAGCGGGGGGGTACACAGATACGCAGTATTTT
-,TRBV7-2,once,TRBJ1-5,CASSLRTSDGNQPQHF,TGTGCCAGCAGCTTACGTACAAGTGATGGCAATCAGCCCCAGCATTTT
-,TRBV7-2,-,TRBJ2-1,CASSWGQPRYNEQFF,TGTGCCAGCAGCTGGGGACAACCACGTTACAATGAGCAGTTCTTC
-,TRBV7-3,-,TRBJ2-5,CASSSGLWEWETQYF,TGTGCCAGCAGCTCGGGTCTCTGGGAATGGGAGACCCAGTACTTC
TRBD1,TRBV14,-,TRBJ1-6,CASSQAGGAETPLHF,TGTGCCAGCAGCCAAGCAGGGGGCGCGGAAACACCCCTCCACTTT
-,TRBV18,-,TRBJ2-6,CASSPSRNRVNGANVLTF,TGTGCCAGCTCACCATCCCGGAACAGGGTCAATGGGGCCAACGTCCTGACTTTC
-,TRBV5-5,-,TRBJ1-1,CASSLVAGRHTEAFF,TGTGCCAGCAGCTTGGTGGCAGGGAGACACACTGAAGCTTTCTTT
-,TRBV2,-,TRBJ2-2,CASSEGAGELFF,TGTGCCAGCAGTGAAGGGGCGGGAGAGCTGTTTTTT
TRBD1,TRBV30,-,TRBJ1-1,CAWSRDRWAFF,TGTGCCTGGAGCCGGGACAGATGGGCTTTCTTT
-,TRBV7-6,-,TRBJ2-5,CASSLLPRGAETQYF,TGTGCCAGCAGCTTACTACCAAGGGGGGCCGAGACCCAGTACTTC
-,TRBV5-5,once,TRBJ2-4,CASSWEQGLGNIQYF,TGTGCCAGCAGCTGGGAGCAGGGTTTAGGAAACATTCAGTACTTC
-,TRBV10-3,-,TRBJ2-2,CAISPTDTGELFF,TGTGCCATCAGTCCAACAGACACCGGGGAGCTGTTTTTT
-,TRBV20-1,-,TRBJ1-5,CSASYSGASNQPQHF,TGCAGTGCTAGTTATAGTGGGGCGAGCAATCAGCCCCAGCATTTT
-,TRBV24-1,-,TRBJ2-1,CATSDTDRDLLLF,TGTGCCACCAGTGATACGGACCGGGACCTTCTCCTCTTC
-,TRBV6-1,few,TRBJ2-2,CASSEALISSGELFF,TGTGCCAGCAGTGAAGCGCTTATCAGTTCCGGGGAGCTGTTTTTT
-,TRBV6-1,-,TRBJ2-7,CASSEQEDSYEQYF,TGTGCCAGCAGTGAACAGGAGGACAGCTACGAGCAGTACTTC
TRBD1,TRBV6-5,-,TRBJ2-1,CASSRRQGHEQFF,TGTGCCAGCAGTCGAAGACAGGGCCATGAGCAGTTCTTC
TRBD2,TRBV11-2,once,TRBJ2-1,CASSIQTSGGSYNEQFF,TGTGCCAGCAGCATTCAAACTAGCGGGGGCTCCTACAATGAGCAGTTCTTC
TRBD1,TRBV5-1,-,TRBJ1-2,CASTQDRADGYTF,TGCGCCAGCACCCAGGACAGGGCGGATGGCTACACCTTC
-,TRBV21-1,-,TRBJ1-1,CASSKARGWNTEAFF,TGTGCCAGCAGCAAAGCAAGGGGGTGGAACACTGAAGCTTTCTTT
TRBD1,TRBV5-4,-,TRBJ1-1,CASSPRQTGGNTEAFF,TGTGCCAGCAGCCCTCGCCAGACAGGGGGGAACACTGAAGCTTTCTTT
TRBD2,TRBV7-3,-,TRBJ2-7,CASSLLAGGRYEQYF,TGTGCCAGCAGCCTACTAGCGGGGGGGAGGTACGAGCAGTACTTC
-,TRBV27,-,TRBJ2-5,CASSPQGGQETQYF,TGTGCCAGCAGTCCTCAGGGGGGTCAAGAGACCCAGTACTTC
TRBD2,TRBV5-1,-,TRBJ2-4,CASSSGLVLAKNIQYF,TGCGCCAGCAGCTCGGGACTAGTGCTGGCCAAAAACATTCAGTACTTC
-,TRBV5-1,-,TRBJ1-5,CASSLASDQPQHF,TGCGCCAGCAGCTTGGCCTCGGATCAGCCCCAGCATTTT
-,TRBV6-5,-,TRBJ2-3,CASTRTNTDTQYF,TGTGCCAGCACCCGGACTAACACAGATACGCAGTATTTT
-,TRBV7-9,-,TRBJ1-6,CASSSQGGSPLHF,TGTGCCAGCAGCTCACAGGGTGGGTCACCCCTCCACTTT
-,TRBV4-3,few,TRBJ2-1,CASSQAWLSYNEQFF,TGCGCCAGCAGCCAAGCTTGGCTATCCTACAATGAGCAGTTCTTC
-,TRBV20-1,once,TRBJ1-1,CSASPNTEAFF,TGCAGTGCGAGCCCCAACACTGAAGCTTTCTTT
-,TRBV7-2,-,TRBJ2-7,CASSLEDAAVRDEQYF,TGTGCCAGCAGCTTAGAGGACGCGGCTGTTAGGGACGAGCAGTACTTC
-,TRBV7-6,-,TRBJ1-1,CASSFQGNTEAFF,TGTGCCAGCAGCTTCCAGGGCAACACTGAAGCTTTCTTT
-,TRBV30,few,TRBJ2-2,CAWSVHGLNTGELFF,TGTGCCTGGAGTGTACACGGGTTGAACACCGGGGAGCTGTTTTTT
TRBD1,TRBV19,-,TRBJ2-6,CASSTQGDGANVLTF,TGTGCCAGTAGTACACAGGGGGATGGGGCCAACGTCCTGACTTTC
TRBD1,TRBV6-6,-,TRBJ2-5,CASSHRDRGLETQYF,TGTGCCAGCAGTCACCGGGACAGGGGTTTAGAGACCCAGTACTTC
TRBD1,TRBV19,-,TRBJ2-7,CASSIGQGPPRF,TGTGCCAGTAGTATAGGACAGGGACCTCCACGGTTC
-,TRBV7-9,-,TRBJ2-1,CASSLPYGKRGDNEQFF,TGTGCCAGCAGCTTACCCTATGGGAAGAGGGGGGACAATGAGCAGTTCTTC
-,TRBV20-1,once,TRBJ2-7,CSAPQGFVQYF,TGCAGTGCTCCCCAGGGGTTTGTGCAGTACTTC
-,TRBV5-1,-,TRBJ2-2,CASSPSGGTMNTGELFF,TGCGCCAGCAGCCCTTCAGGGGGGACCATGAACACCGGGGAGCTGTTTTTT
TRBD1,TRBV27,-,TRBJ1-1,CASRIQGPNTEAFF,TGTGCCAGCAGGATACAGGGGCCGAACACTGAAGCTTTCTTT
-,TRBV7-6,-,TRBJ2-3,CASSQRTEGPTDTQYF,TGTGCCAGCAGCCAACGGACTGAGGGGCCCACAGATACGCAGTATTTT
TRBD1,TRBV30,-,TRBJ1-5,CAWTGQGNNQPQHF,TGTGCCTGGACGGGACAGGGCAACAATCAGCCCCAGCATTTT
-,TRBV27,-,TRBJ1-5,CASSLSIGGAFNIHYSNQPQHF,TGTGCCAGCAGTTTATCAATAGGGGGGGCCTTCAACATCCACTATAGCAATCAGCCCCAGCATTTT
-,TRBV19,-,TRBJ1-2,CASTKGKRVNYGYTF,TGTGCCAGTACCAAAGGGAAAAGGGTAAACTATGGCTACACCTTC
-,TRBV7-9,-,TRBJ2-5,CASSLVSGQETQYF,TGTGCCAGCAGCTTAGTGTCGGGCCAAGAGACCCAGTACTTC
-,TRBV7-2,-,TRBJ2-5,CASRMGASGTQETQYF,TGTGCCAGCCGAATGGGGGCTAGCGGCACCCAAGAGACCCAGTACTTC
-,TRBV9,-,TRBJ2-3,CASSVDGRPSGTDTQYF,TGTGCCAGCAGCGTAGACGGGCGGCCCTCCGGCACAGATACGCAGTATTTT
-,TRBV19,once,TRBJ2-2,CASSIGIYGGVDTGELFF,TGTGCCAGTAGTATAGGCATCTACGGGGGCGTGGACACCGGGGAGCTGTTTTTT